This TCR beta chain was identified in a study of blood T cells in healthy people across ages. Overall study results and limits: Aged donors had fewer naive CD4+ cells and lower diversity than long-lived donors.

The CDR3 spans 13 residues. CDR1 and CDR2 (germline): MGHDK, SYGVNS. V lost 1 base, J lost 8 bases, and 8 bases lay in between. This clonotype has only a few counts. Its antigen is unknown. PCR was performed a second time for about 6 to 12 cycles using a sample-barcoded 5' primer and a J-beta primer mix. A template-switch adaptor that had 12 random nucleotides put a tag on each cDNA molecule. TCRdb analysed the 5' RACE reads with MiXCR anew, one entry per CDR3 protein. The sample lists about 970,000 distinct CDR3 sequences, roughly 50% occurring once. This TCR was recovered from a woman aged 55-70 years in good health. The rearrangement uses TRBV25-1 and TRBJ1-4; D not resolved. Sequencing was done on a sample of blood. CDR3 DNA sequence: TGTGCCAGCAGTGAATTCCAGGACGAAAAACTGTTTTTT. Translated, it gives CASSEFQDEKLFF.